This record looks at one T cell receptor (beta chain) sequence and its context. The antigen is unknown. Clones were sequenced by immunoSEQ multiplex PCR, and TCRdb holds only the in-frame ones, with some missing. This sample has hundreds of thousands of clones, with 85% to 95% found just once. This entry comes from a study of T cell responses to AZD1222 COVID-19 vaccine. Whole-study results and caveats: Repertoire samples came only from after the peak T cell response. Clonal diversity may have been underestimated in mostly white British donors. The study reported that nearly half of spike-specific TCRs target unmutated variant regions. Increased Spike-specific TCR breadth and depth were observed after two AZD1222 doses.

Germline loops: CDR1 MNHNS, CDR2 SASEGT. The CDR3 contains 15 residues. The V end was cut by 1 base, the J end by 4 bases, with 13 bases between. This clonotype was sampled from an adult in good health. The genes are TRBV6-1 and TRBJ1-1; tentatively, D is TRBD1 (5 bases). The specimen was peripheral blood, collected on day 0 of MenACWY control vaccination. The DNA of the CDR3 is TGTGCCAGCAGTGAAGGACACGGGGGAACCACTGAAGCTTTCTTT. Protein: CASSEGHGGTTEAFF.